The sequence of this T cell receptor beta chain was determined in a study of blood T cell repertoires in COVID-19. Study as a whole: Sites in the United States, Italy and Spain provided acute and convalescent COVID-19 samples. In each case, the material was cDNA or gDNA derived from T cells, B-cell-depleted T cells, or PBMCs.

Study processing details: Reference gene primer amplification gave nucleated cell count estimates. Clones were read by immunoSEQ multiplex PCR, and TCRdb kept only the in-frame ones, dropping some. V, J and clone size derive from that table, while D and trimming were established from the DNA sequence. The data contain some 200,000 clones, around nine tenths of them singletons. The CDR3 consists of 12 residues. The ends were cut back, 5 bases at V and 5 bases at J, with 7 bases in the middle. Germline V CDR1 and CDR2: MNHEY, SVGEGT. This TCR came from an older man with acute or convalescent COVID-19. The chain has TRBV6-2 or TRBV6-3 and TRBJ2-1; D is uncertain. Material for sequencing was peripheral blood. DNA for the CDR3: TGTGCCAGCAGTAACCGGGACAATGAGCAGTTCTTC. The encoded protein is CASSNRDNEQFF.